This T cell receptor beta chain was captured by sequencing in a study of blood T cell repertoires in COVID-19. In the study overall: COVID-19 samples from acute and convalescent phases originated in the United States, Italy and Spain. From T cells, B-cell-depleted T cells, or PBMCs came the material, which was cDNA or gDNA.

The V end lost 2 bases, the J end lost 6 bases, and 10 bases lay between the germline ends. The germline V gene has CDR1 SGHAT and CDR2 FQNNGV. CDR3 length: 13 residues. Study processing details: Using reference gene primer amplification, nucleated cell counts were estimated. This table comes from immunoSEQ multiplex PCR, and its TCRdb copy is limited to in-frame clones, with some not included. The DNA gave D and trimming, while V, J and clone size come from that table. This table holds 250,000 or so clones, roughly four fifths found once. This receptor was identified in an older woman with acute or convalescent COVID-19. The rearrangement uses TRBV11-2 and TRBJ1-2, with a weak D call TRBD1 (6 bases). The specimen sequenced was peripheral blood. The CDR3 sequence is CASSLSNRDGYTF. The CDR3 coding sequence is TGTGCCAGCAGCTTAAGTAACAGGGATGGCTACACCTTC.